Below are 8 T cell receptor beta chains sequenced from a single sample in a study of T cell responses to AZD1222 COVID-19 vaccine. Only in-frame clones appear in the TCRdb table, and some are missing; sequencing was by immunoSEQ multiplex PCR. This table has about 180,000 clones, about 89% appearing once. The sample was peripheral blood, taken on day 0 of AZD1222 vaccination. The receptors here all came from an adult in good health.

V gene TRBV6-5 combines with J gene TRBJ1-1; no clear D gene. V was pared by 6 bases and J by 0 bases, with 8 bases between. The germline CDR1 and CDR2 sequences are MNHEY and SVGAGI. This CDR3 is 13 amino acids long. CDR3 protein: CASSLRVNTEAFF. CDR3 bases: TGTGCCAGCAGCTTAAGGGTGAACACTGAAGCTTTCTTT.

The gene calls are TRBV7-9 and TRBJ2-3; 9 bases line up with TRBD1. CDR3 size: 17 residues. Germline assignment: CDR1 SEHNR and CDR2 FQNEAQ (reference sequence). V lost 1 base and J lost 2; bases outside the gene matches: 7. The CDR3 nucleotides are TGTGCCAGCAGCTTAGGTGGCTGGGACAGGGACACAGATACGCAGTATTTT. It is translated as CASSLGGWDRDTDTQYF.

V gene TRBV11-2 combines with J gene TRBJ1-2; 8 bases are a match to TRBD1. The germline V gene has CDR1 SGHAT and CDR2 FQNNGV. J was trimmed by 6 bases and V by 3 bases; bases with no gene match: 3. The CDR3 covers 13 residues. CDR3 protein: CASSFDRGDGYTF. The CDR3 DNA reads TGTGCCAGCAGCTTCGACAGGGGTGATGGCTACACCTTC.

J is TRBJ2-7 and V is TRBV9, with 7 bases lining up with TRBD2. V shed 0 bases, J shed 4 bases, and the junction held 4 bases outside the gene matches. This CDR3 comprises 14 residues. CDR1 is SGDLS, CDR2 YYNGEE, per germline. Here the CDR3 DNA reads TGTGCCAGCAGCGTAGGGGACTACTTGTACGAGCAGTACTTC. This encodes CASSVGDYLYEQYF.

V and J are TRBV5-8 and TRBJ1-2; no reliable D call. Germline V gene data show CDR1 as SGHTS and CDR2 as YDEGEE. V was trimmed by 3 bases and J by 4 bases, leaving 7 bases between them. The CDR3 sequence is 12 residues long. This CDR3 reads CASSYPGYGYTF. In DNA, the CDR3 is TGTGCCAGCAGCTACCCTGGCTATGGCTACACCTTC. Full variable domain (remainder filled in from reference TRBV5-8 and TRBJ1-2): EAGVTQSPTHLIKTRGQQATLRCSPISGHTSVYWYQQALGLGLQFLLWYDEGEERNRGNFPPRFSGRQFPNYSSELNVNALELEDSALYLCASSYPGYGYTFGSGTRLTVV.

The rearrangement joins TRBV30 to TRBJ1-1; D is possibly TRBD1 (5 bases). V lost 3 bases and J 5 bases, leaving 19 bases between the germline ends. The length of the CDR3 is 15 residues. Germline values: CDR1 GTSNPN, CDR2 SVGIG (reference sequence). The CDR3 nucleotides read TGTGCCTGGAGATTGTATTGGCAGGGCTATACTGAAGCTTTCTTT. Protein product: CAWRLYWQGYTEAFF.

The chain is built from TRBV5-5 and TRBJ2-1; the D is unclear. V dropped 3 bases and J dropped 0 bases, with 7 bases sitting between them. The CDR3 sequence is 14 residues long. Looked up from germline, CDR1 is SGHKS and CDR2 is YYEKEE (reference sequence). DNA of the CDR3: TGTGCCAGCAGCTGGTCAGTCTCCTACAATGAGCAGTTCTTC. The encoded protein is CASSWSVSYNEQFF.

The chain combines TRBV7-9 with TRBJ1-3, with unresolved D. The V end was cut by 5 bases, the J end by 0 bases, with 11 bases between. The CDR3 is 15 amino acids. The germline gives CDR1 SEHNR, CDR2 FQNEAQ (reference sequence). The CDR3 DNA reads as TGTGCCAGCAGCGCGAGTGACTTCTCTGGAAACACCATATATTTT. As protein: CASSASDFSGNTIYF. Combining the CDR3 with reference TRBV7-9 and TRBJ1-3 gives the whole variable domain DTGVSQNPRHKITKRGQNVTFRCDPISEHNRLYWYRQTLGQGPEFLTYFQNEAQLEKSRLLSDRFSAERPKGSFSTLEIQRTEQGDSAMYLCASSASDFSGNTIYFGEGSWLTVV.